Below are 20 T cell receptor beta chains sequenced from a single sample in a study of CD8+ T cells in alopecia areata. Specified treatment: oral pan-JAK inhibitor, 5-10 mg twice daily. RNA was extracted and reverse transcribed into cDNA as the sequencing template. This table comes from immunoSEQ multiplex PCR, and its TCRdb copy is limited to in-frame clones, with some not included. Of tens of thousands of clones listed, 66% are singletons. This material consisted of CD8+ T cells sorted from blood, taken at week 24, from a patient treated with tofacitinib. All receptors come from a human donor with alopecia areata.

The V gene is TRBV5-6, the J gene TRBJ2-3, with 9 nucleotides matching TRBD2. J was trimmed by 4 bases and V by 1 base; bases with no gene match: 7. The germline V gene has CDR1 SGHDT and CDR2 YYEEEE. The CDR3 has 16 amino acids. Here the CDR3 DNA reads TGTGCCAGCAGCTTGTTGTTAGCGGGAGTTGCAGATACGCAGTATTTT. This translates into CASSLLLAGVADTQYF.

The chain has TRBV30 and TRBJ2-7; D is unresolved. The CDR3 totals 13 residues. From germline, CDR1 is GTSNPN and CDR2 SVGIG (reference sequence). The ends were cut back, 0 bases at V and 2 bases at J, with 8 bases in the middle. The DNA for the CDR3 is TGTGCCTGGAGTGTTGGGGATACCTACGAGCAGTACTTC. Amino acid sequence: CAWSVGDTYEQYF.

This clone was seen only a few times. J is TRBJ2-1 and V is TRBV10-3; 14 positions match TRBD2. With V trimmed by 2 bases and J by 2 bases, 5 bases remained unmatched. This CDR3 region has 18 residues. CDR1 and CDR2 (germline): ENHRY, SYGVKD. The DNA for the CDR3 is TGTGCCATCAGTGAGGGGACTAGCGGGAGTTCGGCCTACAATGAGCAGTTCTTC. Protein product: CAISEGTSGSSAYNEQFF.

The rearrangement joins TRBV28 to TRBJ1-1; possibly TRBD1 for D (5 bases). CDR1 is MDHEN and CDR2 is SYDVKM in the germline V gene. This CDR3 spans 15 amino acids. V lost 4 bases, J lost 0 bases, and 12 bases lay in between. The DNA for the CDR3 is TGTGCCAGCAGTTCCGACAGACCATTGAACACTGAAGCTTTCTTT. Its protein product is CASSSDRPLNTEAFF.

This chain links TRBV2 with TRBJ2-7; perhaps TRBD1 as D (6 bases). V lost 3 bases and J lost 3, with 9 bases in between. The germline gives CDR1 SNHLY, CDR2 FYNNEI. This CDR3 spans 13 amino acids. CDR3 region: CASSDGQYYEQYF. As DNA, the CDR3 is TGTGCCAGCAGTGACGGACAGTACTACGAGCAGTACTTC.

The chain combines TRBV29-1 with TRBJ1-3, with D possibly being TRBD1 (5 bases). Trimming removed 6 bases from V and 0 bases from J, with 12 bases in between. There are 14 residues in the CDR3. Germline CDR1 and CDR2: SQVTM and ANQGSEA. In DNA form, the CDR3 reads TGCAGCGTGAAGACAGCCAACTCTGGAAACACCATATATTTT. Its translation: CSVKTANSGNTIYF.

The chain has TRBV7-3 and TRBJ2-3; D is undetermined. The CDR3 has 13 amino acids. Germline V CDR1 and CDR2: SGHTA, FQGTGA. V lost 2 bases and J 2 bases, leaving 5 bases between the germline ends. CDR3 region: CASSLDSTDTQYF. The CDR3 nucleotides read TGTGCCAGCAGCTTAGACTCCACAGATACGCAGTATTTT.

The count of this clone is one. The chain has TRBV27 and TRBJ2-3; D may correspond to TRBD1 or TRBD2 (5 bases each). This CDR3 has 14 amino acids. With 5 bases removed from V and 0 bases from J, the gap between germline ends came to 9 bases. Looked up from germline, CDR1 is MNHEY and CDR2 is SMNVEV (reference sequence). The CDR3 spells CASSPGLSTDTQYF. The CDR3 nucleotides read TGTGCCAGCAGTCCGGGGCTAAGCACAGATACGCAGTATTTT.

The rearrangement uses TRBV6-5 and TRBJ2-1, with 9 bases that match TRBD2. The CDR3 totals 16 residues. The V gene end was trimmed by 2 bases and the J gene end by 2 bases; junction bases not matched to a gene: 4. CDR1 is MNHEY and CDR2 is SVGAGI in the germline V gene. The CDR3 is CASSYATSGPYNEQFF. CDR3 in DNA: TGTGCCAGCAGTTACGCTACTAGCGGGCCCTACAATGAGCAGTTCTTC.

The chain carries TRBV7-2 and TRBJ2-1; perhaps TRBD2 as D (5 bases). CDR3 size: 13 residues. V was trimmed by 1 base and J by 6 bases, leaving 7 bases between them. Germline lookup yields CDR1 SGHTA and CDR2 FQGNSA. The CDR3 DNA is TGTGCCAGCAGCTTAGGAGCGGCCAATGAGCAGTTCTTC. This codes for CASSLGAANEQFF.

This chain links TRBV5-6 with TRBJ2-6; D not certain. There are 13 residues in the CDR3. Per the germline V gene, CDR1 is SGHDT and CDR2 is YYEEEE. Deletions cut 6 bases from V and 0 bases from J, with 4 bases between. Here the CDR3 reads CASTHSGANVLTF. In DNA, the CDR3 is TGTGCCAGCACTCACTCTGGGGCCAACGTCCTGACTTTC.

This rearrangement joins TRBV7-3 to TRBJ1-2, with 8 bases fitting TRBD1. V gave up 5 bases and J gave up 4 bases; unmatched junction bases: 3. CDR3 size: 13 residues. From germline, CDR1 is SGHTA and CDR2 FQGTGA. This chain's CDR3 is CASSPGQGYGYTF. For the CDR3, the DNA is TGTGCCAGCAGCCCAGGACAGGGCTATGGCTACACCTTC.

The CDR3 nucleotides read TGTGCCAGCAGCCCCGTAGACAGGGCCAACACCGGGGAGCTGTTTTTT. Its protein product is CASSPVDRANTGELFF. The rearrangement uses TRBV13 and TRBJ2-2; TRBD1 matches 7 bases. This CDR3 contains 16 residues. Germline loops: CDR1 PRHDT, CDR2 FYEKMQ (reference sequence). With 5 bases clipped from V and 2 bases from J, the junction kept 8 bases outside the gene matches.

The rearrangement links TRBV30 to TRBJ2-4; D gene unclear. The CDR3 runs to 14 residues. The ends were cut back, 0 bases at V and 1 base at J, with 7 bases in the middle. CDR1 is GTSNPN and CDR2 is SVGIG in the germline V gene (reference sequence). The CDR3 region is CAWSVTKAKNIQYF. Here the CDR3 DNA reads TGTGCCTGGAGTGTAACCAAGGCCAAAAACATTCAGTACTTC.

The rearrangement links TRBV16 to TRBJ2-5, with D uncertain. The CDR3 runs to 17 residues. Germline V gene sequence: CDR1 KGHSY, CDR2 FQNENV. The germline V and J ends were trimmed by 2 bases and 3 bases, with 19 bases remaining between them. The chain's CDR3 is CASSQLEELPPKETQYF. DNA for the CDR3: TGTGCCAGCAGCCAACTTGAGGAACTGCCGCCGAAAGAGACCCAGTACTTC. The full variable domain, rest sourced from reference TRBV16 and TRBJ2-5, is GEEVAQTPKHLVRGEGQKAKLYCAPIKGHSYVFWYQQVLKNEFKFLISFQNENVFDETGMPKERFSAKCLPNSPCSLEIQATKLEDSAVYFCASSQLEELPPKETQYFGPGTRLLVL.

The gene calls are TRBV4-3 and TRBJ2-1, with D perhaps matching TRBD1 (5 bases). The CDR3 contains 16 residues. The V end lost 0 bases, the J end lost 0 bases, and 9 bases lay between the germline ends. Germline V gene data show CDR1 as LGHNA and CDR2 as YSLEER. CDR3 in DNA: TGCGCCAGCAGCCAAGACAGGGCGAGCTCCTACAATGAGCAGTTCTTC. Protein product: CASSQDRASSYNEQFF.

V usage is TRBV5-6 and J usage is TRBJ1-2, with TRBD1 matching over 7 bases. This CDR3 comprises 13 residues. Trimming at V came to 0 bases and at J to 10 bases, leaving 6 bases not matched to a gene. Germline loops: CDR1 SGHDT, CDR2 YYEEEE. The CDR3 spells CASSLAGQVNYTF. CDR3 DNA sequence: TGTGCCAGCAGCTTGGCTGGACAGGTAAACTACACCTTC.

The chain has TRBV4-2 and TRBJ2-7; 11 bases align to TRBD1. The germline gives CDR1 LGHNA, CDR2 YNFKEQ. Trimming removed 8 bases from V and 4 bases from J; junction bases left unmatched: 13. This CDR3 is built from 16 residues. The CDR3 nucleotides are TGTGCCAGCCGAATGGGCACGGGACAGGGGGTTTACGAGCAGTACTTC. It yields the protein CASRMGTGQGVYEQYF.

J is TRBJ2-1 and V is TRBV29-1; TRBD1 might be the D (6 bases). Between the trimmed V and J ends, which lost 1 base and 0 bases, there was a span of 10 bases. This CDR3 region has 15 residues. Germline loops: CDR1 SQVTM, CDR2 ANQGSEA. CDR3 loop: CSVEVDRSSYNEQFF. CDR3 sequence (DNA): TGCAGCGTTGAAGTAGACAGGAGCTCCTACAATGAGCAGTTCTTC.

The V call is TRBV7-6, the J call TRBJ2-1; 8 positions agree with TRBD2. The CDR3 runs 15 residues. V lost 2 bases to trimming and J lost 7 bases; unmatched junction nucleotides: 7. Looked up from germline, CDR1 is SGHVS and CDR2 is FNYEAQ. The CDR3 nucleotides are TGTGCCAGCAGCTTATCAACGGGGGGGCCAAATGAGCAGTTCTTC. It codes for CASSLSTGGPNEQFF.